This paragraph covers one T cell receptor beta chain sequence. Its antigen remains unidentified. This entry is derived from a study of radiation and T cells in renal cell carcinoma. Generated by immunoSEQ multiplex PCR, the TCRdb table keeps only in-frame clones and is missing some. The table includes 24,000 or so clones, 58% detected once. General study points: Top 100 clonotypes averaged about 54% in irradiated versus roughly 43% in nephrectomy-only tumors. Only small tumor regions of around 1 g were sampled.

Regarding treatment: treatment-naive control, cytoreductive nephrectomy. The sequence derives from a man between 40 and 49 years old with renal cell carcinoma. Material: tumor tissue, obtained from a patient whose treatment was nephrectomy without radiotherapy.

DNA for the CDR3: TGTGCCAGCAGCGTAGCTGCCACGTTATCCTACAATGAGCAGTTCTTC. Amino acids: CASSVAATLSYNEQFF. This rearrangement joins TRBV9 to TRBJ2-1; no firm D call. The CDR3 has 16 residues. Deletions cut 0 bases from V and 1 base from J, with 11 bases between. Germline V gene data show CDR1 as SGDLS and CDR2 as YYNGEE.